The rows below give T cell receptor beta chains drawn from one sample of a study of blood T cell repertoires in COVID-19. The data were produced by immunoSEQ multiplex PCR, yet TCRdb's version contains in-frame clones alone and is incomplete. The profile covers approximately 250,000 clones, with 80% to 85% appearing a single time and 4.2% taken by the ten largest. What was sequenced was peripheral blood. The receptor set was obtained from a man in his sixties with acute or convalescent COVID-19. Both conserved end residues are part of each CDR3. The D gene is left open where the match is weak. Size tells how often a clone was seen (once, few, many) or the class of an expanded clone, and some rows leave it out.

D,V,size,J,CDR3,DNA
TRBD1,TRBV18,.,TRBJ2-5,CASSPRTGWQETQYF,TGTGCCAGCTCACCCCGGACAGGGTGGCAAGAGACCCAGTACTTC
.,TRBV5-1,.,TRBJ1-5,CASRPFSGANQPQHF,TGCGCCAGCAGGCCGTTCTCGGGTGCCAATCAGCCCCAGCATTTT
TRBD1,TRBV10-3,few,TRBJ1-1,CAISDTGETEAFF,TGTGCCATCAGTGATACAGGGGAAACTGAAGCTTTCTTT
.,TRBV7-9,.,TRBJ1-1,CASSRQETRAEAFF,TGTGCCAGCAGCCGACAGGAAACTAGGGCTGAAGCTTTCTTT
TRBD2,TRBV10-3,.,TRBJ2-5,CAISALAGDPAGETQYF,TGTGCCATCAGTGCGCTAGCGGGGGACCCCGCTGGGGAGACCCAGTACTTC
.,TRBV5-1,.,TRBJ2-6,CASSLGRGAGANVLTF,TGCGCCAGCAGCTTGGGCAGGGGGGCTGGGGCCAACGTCCTGACTTTC
.,TRBV11-2,.,TRBJ2-7,CASNRQSTSSYEQYF,TGTGCCAGCAACCGACAATCGACTAGTTCCTACGAGCAGTACTTC
TRBD1,TRBV3-1/TRBV3-2,.,TRBJ2-1,CASSHRTGGREQFF,TGTGCCAGCAGCCATCGGACAGGGGGTCGGGAGCAGTTCTTC
.,TRBV7-7,.,TRBJ2-5,CASSLGGRGSQETQYF,TGTGCTAGCAGCTTAGGGGGGCGTGGTAGCCAAGAGACCCAGTACTTC
.,TRBV5-1,.,TRBJ1-2,CASRWTAGNYGYTF,TGCGCCAGCCGGTGGACAGCTGGTAACTATGGCTACACCTTC
.,TRBV7-9,.,TRBJ1-2,CASSLGPGYYGYTF,TGTGCCAGCAGCTTAGGACCAGGCTACTATGGCTACACCTTC
.,TRBV5-4,.,TRBJ2-1,CASSLALASYNEQFF,TGTGCCAGCAGCTTGGCCCTGGCCTCCTACAATGAGCAGTTCTTC
TRBD1,TRBV29-1,.,TRBJ1-2,CSVGRDRTFKPYGYTF,TGCAGCGTTGGCCGGGACAGAACCTTTAAGCCTTATGGCTACACCTTC
TRBD2,TRBV7-2,.,TRBJ2-1,CASSFSGGIYNEQFF,TGTGCCAGCAGCTTTAGCGGGGGGATCTACAATGAGCAGTTCTTC
TRBD1,TRBV2,once,TRBJ2-7,CASSDGTGGQQYF,TGTGCCAGCAGCGACGGGACAGGGGGTCAGCAGTACTTC
TRBD1,TRBV9,.,TRBJ1-4,CASSPRQGEGPEKLFF,TGTGCCAGCAGCCCAAGACAGGGTGAAGGGCCGGAAAAACTGTTTTTT
TRBD2,TRBV10-3,.,TRBJ2-3,CAIRGRGLGTDTQYF,TGTGCCATCAGAGGGAGGGGACTGGGCACAGATACGCAGTATTTT
.,TRBV2,.,TRBJ1-6,CASRSLGRNNSPLHF,TGTGCCAGCCGGTCGTTGGGCAGGAATAATTCACCCCTCCACTTT
TRBD1,TRBV25-1,few,TRBJ2-1,CASRPQGNEQFF,TGTGCCAGCAGGCCACAGGGGAATGAGCAGTTCTTC
TRBD2,TRBV13,few,TRBJ2-2,CASSQRTSGDTGELFF,TGTGCCAGCAGCCAGAGGACTAGCGGGGACACCGGGGAGCTGTTTTTT
TRBD1,TRBV5-8,.,TRBJ1-5,CASSPRDRWGPQHF,TGTGCCAGCAGCCCCCGGGACAGGTGGGGGCCCCAGCATTTT
TRBD1,TRBV5-4,.,TRBJ2-3,CATRLGGQTTDTQYF,TGTGCCACCAGGCTAGGGGGACAGACCACAGATACGCAGTATTTT
.,TRBV19,.,TRBJ1-2,CASSIPVDSVGYTF,TGTGCCAGTAGTATTCCGGTCGACTCGGTCGGCTACACCTTC
TRBD2,TRBV25-1,.,TRBJ2-2,CASSGPGLAGVTGELFF,TGTGCCAGCAGTGGCCCGGGACTAGCGGGAGTCACCGGGGAGCTGTTTTTT
.,TRBV2,.,TRBJ2-2,CASTRRDANTGELFF,TGTGCCAGCACTCGGCGGGACGCGAACACCGGGGAGCTGTTTTTT
TRBD2,TRBV3-1/TRBV3-2,once,TRBJ2-2,CASSRLAGVSTGELFF,TGTGCCAGCAGCCGCCTAGCGGGGGTTTCCACCGGGGAGCTGTTTTTT
.,TRBV7-2,.,TRBJ1-1,CASSFFQGSNTEAFF,TGTGCCAGCAGCTTCTTTCAGGGGTCGAACACTGAAGCTTTCTTT
.,TRBV5-1,.,TRBJ1-1,CASSLAAARGTEAFF,TGCGCCAGCAGCTTGGCGGCAGCCAGGGGAACTGAAGCTTTCTTT
.,TRBV18,.,TRBJ2-3,CASSPSFSGTDTQYF,TGTGCCAGCTCACCGTCTTTCTCGGGCACAGATACGCAGTATTTT
TRBD1,TRBV7-9,.,TRBJ2-7,CASSITGTGWDEQYF,TGTGCCAGCAGCATAACCGGGACAGGGTGGGACGAGCAGTACTTC
.,TRBV7-2,.,TRBJ1-5,CASSLGAGLNQPQHF,TGTGCCAGCAGCTTAGGAGCAGGACTTAATCAGCCCCAGCATTTT
.,TRBV5-1,.,TRBJ2-2,CASSGQLGNTGELFF,TGCGCCAGCAGCGGACAATTGGGGAACACCGGGGAGCTGTTTTTT
TRBD1,TRBV4-3,.,TRBJ1-2,CASRDRGNYGYTF,TGCGCCAGCCGGGACAGGGGCAACTATGGCTACACCTTC
.,TRBV6-5,.,TRBJ1-5,CASSPQVMTQPQHF,TGTGCCAGCAGCCCACAGGTGATGACTCAGCCCCAGCATTTT
.,TRBV11-3,.,TRBJ1-4,CASSTNRDGKLFF,TGTGCCAGCAGCACAAACAGGGACGGGAAACTGTTTTTT
TRBD1,TRBV28,.,TRBJ1-4,CASSFITGVGEKLFF,TGTGCCAGCAGTTTTATCACAGGGGTAGGTGAAAAACTGTTTTTT
.,TRBV4-1,.,TRBJ1-2,CASSQEEGVYGYTF,TGCGCCAGCAGCCAAGAGGAGGGCGTCTATGGCTACACCTTC
.,TRBV4-3,.,TRBJ2-1,CASSQGGVSYNEQFF,TGCGCCAGCAGCCAAGGCGGCGTATCCTACAATGAGCAGTTCTTC
.,TRBV9,.,TRBJ1-2,CASSPRQEPANYGYTF,TGTGCCAGCAGCCCGCGACAGGAACCAGCTAACTATGGCTACACCTTC
.,TRBV3-1/TRBV3-2,.,TRBJ1-1,CASSHSGNTEAFF,TGTGCCAGCAGCCATAGTGGGAACACTGAAGCTTTCTTT
.,TRBV27,.,TRBJ2-7,CASSWGPSYEQYF,TGTGCCAGCAGTTGGGGGCCCTCTTACGAGCAGTACTTC
.,TRBV7-9,.,TRBJ1-1,CASSPDDRKGTEAFF,TGTGCCAGCAGCCCCGATGACAGGAAGGGTACTGAAGCTTTCTTT
.,TRBV4-1,once,TRBJ1-6,CASSQKSSYNSPLHF,TGCGCCAGCAGCCAAAAGAGCTCCTATAATTCACCCCTCCACTTT
TRBD1,TRBV2,.,TRBJ2-5,CASSGQGRETQYF,TGTGCCAGCAGTGGACAGGGCCGAGAGACCCAGTACTTC
.,TRBV6-5,once,TRBJ1-4,CASSKGYKGEKLFF,TGTGCCAGCAGTAAGGGGTATAAGGGAGAAAAACTGTTTTTT
TRBD1,TRBV28,.,TRBJ1-1,CASSTLGQGVTEAFF,TGTGCCAGCAGTACTCTTGGACAGGGGGTCACTGAAGCTTTCTTT
.,TRBV6-5,.,TRBJ2-1,CASSLDTGYNEQFF,TGTGCCAGCAGCCTTGACACAGGTTACAATGAGCAGTTCTTC
.,TRBV6-5,.,TRBJ2-3,CASSYGPGDADTQYF,TGTGCCAGCAGTTACGGTCCGGGGGACGCAGATACGCAGTATTTT
TRBD1,TRBV6-1,.,TRBJ1-5,CASSGGQGSGNQPQHF,TGTGCCAGCAGTGGGGGACAGGGTTCAGGCAATCAGCCCCAGCATTTT
TRBD2,TRBV19,.,TRBJ2-2,CASSILAGVTGELFF,TGTGCCAGTAGTATACTAGCGGGAGTCACCGGGGAGCTGTTTTTT
TRBD1,TRBV6-2/TRBV6-3,.,TRBJ2-5,CASSKDRGGQWSQETQYF,TGTGCCAGCAGTAAGGACAGGGGCGGTCAATGGTCCCAAGAGACCCAGTACTTC
TRBD1,TRBV6-5,once,TRBJ2-7,CASSYSRGTVSYEQYF,TGTGCCAGCAGTTACTCGAGAGGGACAGTCTCCTACGAGCAGTACTTC
TRBD1,TRBV4-2,.,TRBJ1-1,CASSQGPGQGRNGANTEAFF,TGTGCCAGCAGCCAAGGGCCGGGACAGGGGAGGAATGGGGCGAACACTGAAGCTTTCTTT
.,TRBV3-1/TRBV3-2,.,TRBJ1-6,CASSLLDGSPLHF,TGTGCCAGCAGCCTTCTAGACGGTTCACCCCTCCACTTT
TRBD2,TRBV15,.,TRBJ2-1,CASSGSLYNEQFF,TGTGCCAGTAGCGGGAGTCTCTACAATGAGCAGTTCTTC
.,TRBV19,.,TRBJ2-2,CASSIAGATGELFF,TGTGCCAGTAGTATCGCTGGGGCGACCGGGGAGCTGTTTTTT
TRBD1,TRBV6-4,.,TRBJ1-6,CASSTTGGAGNSPLHF,TGTGCCAGCAGTACCACAGGGGGCGCGGGAAATTCACCCCTCCACTTT
.,TRBV28,.,TRBJ2-2,CASSSTSIARGRTGELFF,TGTGCCAGCAGTTCGACCTCCATAGCCCGCGGTCGCACCGGGGAGCTGTTTTTT
.,TRBV5-6,.,TRBJ1-2,CASSPRGYGYTF,TGTGCCAGCAGCCCCAGGGGCTATGGCTACACCTTC
.,TRBV21-1,.,TRBJ2-6,CASSTTNLTGERSGANVLTF,TGTGCCAGCAGCACCACCAATCTTACAGGGGAACGCTCTGGGGCCAACGTCCTGACTTTC